These 18 T cell receptor beta chains were all obtained from the same sample, sequenced in a study of vaccination effects on CD4 cells after COVID-19 (dated by TCRdb to between 2021 and 2024). Libraries were made using the immunoSEQ multiplex PCR assay. The table comes from immuneACCESS by way of TCRdb, which keeps in-frame sequences with V and J called. Part of the clones is missing from these tables; in studies checked, under half for an unresolved V gene and the rest for unknown reasons. The sample profile shows over 30,000 clones; 70% of them were found once. About 23% of the sample rests with the top ten. The antigens of these receptors remain unknown. In the ViraFEST assay, PBMC were stimulated with viral peptide pools, and TCR sequencing was then used to find antigen-specific CD4+ T cell clonotypes based on their expansion. After approximately 11 days of culture, CD4+ T cells were isolated with the EasySep CD4+ T cell isolation kit. None of the healthy vaccine recipients had a prior SARS-CoV-2 infection, which was confirmed by nucleocapsid antibody tests that came back negative both before and after vaccination.

Here the sequenced sample was CD4+ T cells from PBMCs cultured with SARS-CoV-2 spike peptides, taken before COVID-19 vaccination. Sample cell subset or site, as interpreted from the label and publication: SARS-CoV-2 spike overlapping peptide pool stimulation. Receptors were obtained from a human donor who received a COVID-19 vaccine.

DNA for the CDR3: TGTGCCACCAGCAGCGGGCCAGGGCGCTACGAGCAGTACTTC. Translating it yields CATSSGPGRYEQYF. The genes are TRBV15 and TRBJ2-7, with TRBD1 as a possible D gene (5 bases). Germline V gene sequence: CDR1 LNHNV, CDR2 YYDKDF (reference sequence). CDR3 length equals 14 residues. V was shortened by 3 bases and J by 3 bases, with 12 bases between the two germline ends.

This clone was seen more than once but under ten times. The rearrangement joins TRBV18 to TRBJ1-1; TRBD1 agrees at 11 bases. Trimming at V came to 3 bases and at J to 0 bases, leaving 3 bases not matched to a gene. Germline V gene sequence: CDR1 KGHSH, CDR2 LQKENI. The length of the CDR3 is 16 residues. The CDR3 loop reads CASSPGQGVLNTEAFF. The CDR3 DNA sequence: TGTGCCAGCTCACCGGGACAGGGGGTCCTGAACACTGAAGCTTTCTTT.

This clone came up once. The chain carries TRBV19 and TRBJ2-3; D is possibly TRBD2 (6 bases). With 1 base removed from V and 3 bases from J, the gap between germline ends came to 11 bases. Germline V gene lookup returns CDR1 LNHDA and CDR2 SQIVND (reference sequence). The CDR3 is 15 amino acids. The CDR3 reads CASSIGILATDTQYF. CDR3 DNA sequence: TGTGCCAGTAGTATAGGAATACTAGCAACAGATACGCAGTATTTT.

There are a few counts of this clone. The genes are TRBV5-1 and TRBJ2-7; the D call may be TRBD1 or TRBD2 (6 bases each). Germline-derived CDR1 and CDR2 are SGHRS and YFSETQ. This CDR3 has 15 residues. Trimming took 0 bases from V and 2 from J, leaving 12 bases between them. The CDR3 region is CASSLASGDTYEQYF. The CDR3 DNA follows: TGCGCCAGCAGCTTGGCCTCGGGGGACACCTACGAGCAGTACTTC.

The chain couples TRBV5-1 to TRBJ2-1; 10 nucleotides match TRBD2. Per germline, CDR1 SGHRS and CDR2 YFSETQ. The CDR3 totals 16 residues. Unmatched junction bases numbered 8, after V lost 3 bases and J lost 5 bases. The CDR3 DNA follows: TGCGCCAGCAGCTCCATCCTAGCGGGAGTGAACAATGAGCAGTTCTTC. It codes for CASSSILAGVNNEQFF.

This clone was observed a few times. The chain employs TRBV12-3 or TRBV12-4 and TRBJ1-1; D not certain. The CDR3 is made up of 13 amino acids. The V end lost 7 bases, the J end lost 4 bases, and 13 bases lay between the germline ends. The CDR3 bases are TGTGCCAGCACCCTCGGGGAGGGCACTGAAGCTTTCTTT. Amino acids: CASTLGEGTEAFF.

The sample holds one count of this clone. The V gene is TRBV5-1, the J gene TRBJ1-4; no firm D call. V was shortened by 3 bases and J by 0 bases, with 12 bases between the two germline ends. The CDR3 spans 16 residues. From germline, CDR1 is SGHRS and CDR2 YFSETQ. CDR3: CASSSPEDATNEKLFF. DNA of the CDR3: TGCGCCAGCAGCTCGCCGGAGGACGCAACTAATGAAAAACTGTTTTTT.

The chain combines TRBV19 with TRBJ1-5, with D unclear. The CDR3 totals 14 residues. Germline CDR1 and CDR2: LNHDA and SQIVND (reference sequence). V lost 10 bases to trimming and J lost 0 bases, with 13 bases between them. This chain's CDR3 is CATSALDSNQPQHF. The CDR3 coding sequence is TGTGCCACCTCGGCCTTAGATAGCAATCAGCCCCAGCATTTT.

This clone was counted between two and nine times. The V gene is TRBV2, the J gene TRBJ2-7; D is uncertain. The CDR3 is 13 amino acids. Germline assignment: CDR1 SNHLY and CDR2 FYNNEI. V was shortened by 1 base and J by 3 bases, with 7 bases between the two germline ends. The CDR3 nucleotides are TGTGCCAGCAGTGAAGGGCCGAACTACGAGCAGTACTTC. Its translation: CASSEGPNYEQYF.

With respect to this clone: Given a much more abundant clone one base away, this may be a read error. The chain has TRBV11-2 and TRBJ2-3; no clear D. The germline CDR1 and CDR2 sequences are SGHAT and FQNNGV. The length of the CDR3 is 13 residues. With 1 base removed from V and 1 base from J, the gap between germline ends came to 3 bases. CDR3 sequence reads: CASSLGRTDTQYF. The CDR3, as DNA: TGTGCCAGCAGCTTAGGCCGCACAGATACGCAGTATTTT.

The J gene is TRBJ2-1, the V gene TRBV5-1; 11 bases line up with TRBD2. V lost 0 bases and J lost 6; bases outside the gene matches: 8. The CDR3 runs 17 residues. From germline, CDR1 is SGHRS and CDR2 YFSETQ. The CDR3 spells CASSLASGLAASNEQFF. The CDR3 nucleotides read TGCGCCAGCAGCTTGGCCTCGGGACTAGCGGCGAGCAATGAGCAGTTCTTC.

About this clone: An end of the junction does not agree with germline; a read error may underlie this. The chain is built from TRBV13 and TRBJ2-3; 12 bases line up with TRBD2. The CDR3 loop spans 16 amino acids. The germline gives CDR1 PRHDT, CDR2 FYEKMQ (reference sequence). As DNA, the CDR3 is TGTGCCAGCAGCCTAGGGACTAGCGGGAGCACAGATACGCAGTATTTT. The encoded protein is CASSLGTSGSTDTQYF.

The rearrangement links TRBV25-1 to TRBJ2-3; D gene unclear. V shed 5 bases and J shed 7 bases, with 19 bases lying between them. Per the germline V gene, CDR1 is MGHDK and CDR2 is SYGVNS. The CDR3 runs to 15 residues. The CDR3 reads CASSLQPPVSYTQYF. CDR3 nucleotide sequence: TGTGCCAGCAGTCTCCAACCCCCTGTCAGTTATACGCAGTATTTT. Variable domain in full (rest from reference TRBV25-1 and TRBJ2-3): EADIYQTPRYLVIGTGKKITLECSQTMGHDKMYWYQQDPGMELHLIHYSYGVNSTEKGDLSSESTVSRIRTEHFPLTLESARPSHTSQYLCASSLQPPVSYTQYFGPGTRLTVL.

The CDR3 spells CASRLPGAGYTF. DNA for the CDR3: TGTGCCAGTAGACTCCCGGGGGCCGGCTACACCTTC. The chain couples TRBV19 to TRBJ1-2, with a weak D call TRBD1 (6 bases). The CDR3 length is 12 residues. Germline CDR1 reads LNHDA; CDR2 reads SQIVND (reference sequence). V was trimmed by 6 bases and J by 8 bases, leaving 13 bases between them.

A few counts support this clone. The V and J genes are TRBV2 and TRBJ2-7, with TRBD1 as a possible D gene (5 bases). Trimming stripped 8 bases from V and 0 bases from J, with 8 bases between. Germline V gene data show CDR1 as SNHLY and CDR2 as FYNNEI. This CDR3 has 12 residues. The CDR3 protein is CASYRSSYEQYF. CDR3 nucleotide sequence: TGTGCCAGCTACAGGAGCTCCTACGAGCAGTACTTC.

The V gene is TRBV6-5, the J gene TRBJ2-7; perhaps D is TRBD1 or TRBD2 (5 bases each). V lost 6 bases to trimming and J lost 0 bases, with 15 bases between them. The CDR3 totals 15 residues. The germline V gene encodes CDR1 MNHEY and CDR2 SVGAGI. CDR3 DNA: TGTGCCAGCAGCCCCTTTCGGGGCCTCTCCTACGAGCAGTACTTC. Residues: CASSPFRGLSYEQYF.

This chain links TRBV10-3 with TRBJ1-2; the D is unclear. V was clipped by 0 bases and J by 2 bases, with 10 bases between them. Germline V gene lookup returns CDR1 ENHRY and CDR2 SYGVKD. This CDR3 region has 15 residues. Here the CDR3 DNA reads TGTGCCATCAGTGAGTCTGCAGGTTACAACTATGGCTACACCTTC. This encodes CAISESAGYNYGYTF.

The chain is built from TRBV5-1 and TRBJ2-5; D is ambiguous. This CDR3 comprises 14 residues. Trimming stripped 1 base from V and 2 bases from J, with 9 bases between. Germline loops: CDR1 SGHRS, CDR2 YFSETQ. Written as DNA, the CDR3 is TGCGCCAGCAGCTTGATGGGCAGGCAAGAGACCCAGTACTTC. Its protein is CASSLMGRQETQYF.